This T cell receptor (beta chain) was identified during a study of T cells after yellow fever vaccination. Overall study: The fractions with low cell numbers were processed using SMART-Seq v4 Ultra Low Input.

The study's findings and limits: Most primary-vaccination clones reappeared after the booster (just under 98% CD4, about 88% CD8). CD4 and CD8 compartments shared a small share of clonotypes, likely from convergent recombination.

A word on this clonotype: Antigen: not known.

TCRdb processed the 5' RACE reads anew with MiXCR; each CDR3 protein has one entry. The data contain some 500,000 distinct CDR3 sequences, around an eighth of them singletons. Trimming removed 2 bases from V and 11 bases from J, with 16 bases in between. The CDR3 covers 15 residues. Germline V CDR1 and CDR2: SGHTA, FQGNSA. V is TRBV7-2 and J is TRBJ1-6, with D unresolved. The TCR comes from a man aged 25-40 years who received the YFV17D yellow fever vaccine. Sequenced material: PBMCs, taken on the day of the yellow fever booster vaccination. The CDR3 DNA reads as TGTGCCAGCAGCTTATCCGTGAGGGAGGAAGCACCCCTCCACTTT. It is translated as CASSLSVREEAPLHF.